One sample yielded the 17 T cell receptor beta chains listed below, sequenced in a study of T cell responses to AZD1222 COVID-19 vaccine. The method was immunoSEQ multiplex PCR; TCRdb's version includes in-frame clones alone and lacks a portion of them. The profile shows about 72,000 clones, 80% to 90% of them singletons. This sample comprised peripheral blood, obtained 28 days after the second AZD1222 dose. All receptors derive from an adult who received the AZD1222 COVID-19 vaccine.

The V gene is TRBV18, the J gene TRBJ2-7; D uncertain. CDR1 is KGHSH and CDR2 is LQKENI in the germline V gene. The CDR3 extends over 15 amino acids. The V and J ends lost 2 bases and 6 bases respectively, with 17 bases between them. The CDR3 DNA sequence: TGTGCCAGCTCACCAAAGCCTGGTGAACCCGCCGAGCAGTACTTC. This encodes CASSPKPGEPAEQYF.

This chain joins TRBV5-1 and TRBJ2-1; weak D call: TRBD2 (6 bases). Germline CDR1 and CDR2: SGHRS and YFSETQ. The CDR3 runs to 15 residues. V lost 4 bases and J 2 bases, leaving 13 bases between the germline ends. The CDR3 sequence: CASSLRGGPYNEQFF. DNA for the CDR3: TGCGCCAGCAGCCTGCGGGGCGGCCCCTACAATGAGCAGTTCTTC. The full variable domain, in which reference TRBV5-1 and TRBJ2-1 provide the parts outside the CDR3, is KAGVTQTPRYLIKTRGQQVTLSCSPISGHRSVSWYQQTPGQGLQFLFEYFSETQRNKGNFPGRFSGRQFSNSRSEMNVSTLELGDSALYLCASSLRGGPYNEQFFGPGTRLTVL.

This chain joins TRBV7-9 and TRBJ2-1; D unresolved. The CDR3 extends over 12 amino acids. The V and J ends lost 3 bases and 4 bases respectively, with 4 bases between them. Germline assignment: CDR1 SEHNR and CDR2 FQNEAQ (reference sequence). CDR3 sequence reads: CASSLLYNEQFF. CDR3 DNA sequence: TGTGCCAGCAGCTTGTTATACAATGAGCAGTTCTTC.

V is TRBV27 and J is TRBJ1-5; D remains unclear. This CDR3 spans 14 amino acids. Germline V lookup: CDR1 MNHEY, CDR2 SMNVEV (reference sequence). Deletions cut 2 bases from V and 2 bases from J, with 7 bases between. In DNA, the CDR3 is TGTGCCAGCAGTTTAAATTACGGCAATCAGCCCCAGCATTTT. It encodes CASSLNYGNQPQHF.

The V call is TRBV7-2, the J call TRBJ1-3; D uncertain. CDR1 SGHTA and CDR2 FQGNSA come from the germline V gene. V was cut by 5 bases and J by 0 bases, with 11 bases left in between. The CDR3 covers 15 residues. CDR3 region: CASSRAGTSGNTIYF. CDR3 coding DNA: TGTGCCAGCAGCCGTGCAGGCACCTCTGGAAACACCATATATTTT.

The chain combines TRBV6-2 or TRBV6-3 with TRBJ2-1; 11 bases line up with TRBD2. CDR1 MNHEY and CDR2 SVGEGT come from the germline V gene. The CDR3 spans 17 residues. V lost 2 bases, J lost 4 bases, and 7 bases stayed unmatched. CDR3 in amino acids: CASSYPLSGRDYNEQFF. The CDR3 DNA is TGTGCCAGCAGTTACCCTCTTAGCGGGAGGGATTACAATGAGCAGTTCTTC.

This chain uses TRBV2 with TRBJ2-7; unclear D gene. This CDR3 spans 11 amino acids. Germline assignment: CDR1 SNHLY and CDR2 FYNNEI. The V gene lost 8 bases and the J gene lost 2 bases, with 7 bases spanning the gap. The CDR3 sequence: CASGVTYEQYF. The CDR3 nucleotides are TGTGCCAGCGGCGTTACCTACGAGCAGTACTTC.

This clone was picked up a small number of times. For the CDR3, the DNA is TGTGCCAGCAGTCCAACCCGGGAACCACAGCAGTTCTTC. This encodes CASSPTREPQQFF. The chain recombines TRBV9 with TRBJ2-1; possibly TRBD2 for D (5 bases). CDR3 length: 13 residues. Germline V gene data show CDR1 as SGDLS and CDR2 as YYNGEE. Deletions cut 5 bases from V and 11 bases from J, with 17 bases between.

This clone occurred a few times. The chain uses TRBV18 and TRBJ1-1, with 7 positions matching TRBD1. The CDR3 loop spans 14 amino acids. CDR1 is KGHSH and CDR2 is LQKENI in the germline V gene. V was pared by 6 bases and J by 13 bases, with 17 bases of the junction left unmatched. For the CDR3, the DNA is TGTGCCAGCTCGTACGGGACAGTAGAACAAATCGGTTTCTTT. The encoded protein is CASSYGTVEQIGFF. Full variable domain (missing parts from reference TRBV18 and TRBJ1-1): NAGVMQNPRHLVRRRGQEARLRCSPMKGHSHVYWYRQLPEEGLKFMVYLQKENIIDESGMPKERFSAEFPKEGPSILRIQQVVRGDSAAYFCASSYGTVEQIGFFGQGTRLTVV.

The CDR3: CASSQEGGFYGYTF. The DNA for the CDR3 is TGTGCCAGCAGCCAAGAAGGAGGGTTCTATGGCTACACCTTC. The V gene is TRBV3-1 (or the pseudogene TRBV3-2), the J gene TRBJ1-2, with D unclear. The germline gives CDR1 LGHDT, CDR2 YNNKEL (reference sequence). The germline V and J ends were trimmed by 0 bases and 4 bases, with 9 bases remaining between them. The CDR3 covers 14 residues.

V is TRBV9 and J is TRBJ2-2, with 9 positions matching TRBD2. This CDR3 has 17 amino acids. Germline CDR1 reads SGDLS; CDR2 reads YYNGEE. V shed 0 bases, J shed 3 bases, and the junction held 6 bases outside the gene matches. CDR3 sequence: CASSVGVAGAHTGELFF. CDR3 bases: TGTGCCAGCAGCGTAGGAGTAGCGGGAGCGCACACCGGGGAGCTGTTTTTT.

The V and J genes are TRBV28 and TRBJ2-7; D is possibly TRBD1 (5 bases). The CDR3 has 11 residues. Germline V CDR1 and CDR2: MDHEN, SYDVKM. The ends were cut back, 6 bases at V and 2 bases at J, with 5 bases in the middle. CDR3 region: CASSRAYEQYF. The CDR3 DNA is TGTGCCAGCAGCAGGGCCTACGAGCAGTACTTC.

V and J are TRBV7-2 and TRBJ2-1, with 9 bases that match TRBD2. The trim removed 5 bases at V and 8 bases at J, leaving 13 bases unmatched. Germline V CDR1 and CDR2: SGHTA, FQGNSA. This CDR3 is 16 amino acids long. In DNA, the CDR3 is TGTGCCAGCAGCAACCGTCGGGCTAGCGGGAATGATGAGCAGTTCTTC. This gives the protein CASSNRRASGNDEQFF.

CDR3 sequence: CASSLAFFSYEQYF. Written as DNA, the CDR3 is TGTGCCAGCAGCTTGGCCTTCTTCTCCTACGAGCAGTACTTC. The chain links TRBV7-9 to TRBJ2-7; D gene uncertain. This CDR3 is built from 14 residues. CDR1 SEHNR and CDR2 FQNEAQ come from the germline V gene (reference sequence). V shed 3 bases and J shed 0 bases, with 9 bases lying between them.

Concerning this clone itself: Within the sample, other DNA sequences also encode this same CDR3. V and J are TRBV6-4 and TRBJ2-7; D remains unclear. Germline V CDR1 and CDR2: MRHNA, SNTAGT. CDR3 length: 11 amino acids. V lost 2 bases and J 4 bases, leaving 3 bases between the germline ends. CDR3 nucleotide sequence: TGTGCCAGCAGTGACAGGTACGAGCAGTACTTC. It encodes CASSDRYEQYF.

In nucleotides, the CDR3 is TGTGCCAGCAGTGAACGGGGACCAAGGGTCACCGGGGAGCTGTTTTTT. It translates to CASSERGPRVTGELFF. The chain has TRBV2 and TRBJ2-2; possibly TRBD1 or TRBD2 for D (5 bases each). Trimming cost V 2 bases and J 4 bases, with 14 bases left between them. This CDR3 comprises 16 residues. CDR1 and CDR2 from the germline V gene are SNHLY and FYNNEI.

This clone was observed a few times. The chain joins TRBV13 to TRBJ2-1, with a possible D match to TRBD2 (7 bases). Trimming removed 2 bases at V and 3 bases at J, with 14 bases between. The CDR3 is made up of 16 amino acids. Germline-derived CDR1 and CDR2 are PRHDT and FYEKMQ (reference sequence). CDR3: CASSLQGSGDYNEQFF. CDR3 in DNA: TGTGCCAGCAGCTTACAGGGGAGCGGGGACTACAATGAGCAGTTCTTC. The variable domain in full, completed from reference TRBV13 and TRBJ2-1, reads AAGVIQSPRHLIKEKRETATLKCYPIPRHDTVYWYQQGPGQDPQFLISFYEKMQSDKGSIPDRFSAQQFSDYHSELNMSSLELGDSALYFCASSLQGSGDYNEQFFGPGTRLTVL.